These T cell receptor beta chains were read from a single sample in a study of blood T cell repertoires in COVID-19. The method was immunoSEQ multiplex PCR; TCRdb's version includes in-frame clones alone and lacks a portion of them. Of 110,000 or so clones detected, 70% to 90% appear once; the ten largest clones hold 3% to 3.5%. The specimen was peripheral blood. Source of these receptors: a man aged 35 to 55 with acute or convalescent COVID-19. CDR3s include the opening cysteine and the closing phenylalanine or tryptophan. Each record gives: clone size, V gene, D gene, J gene, CDR3 protein, CDR3 DNA. The D gene is left open where the match is weak. For some rows the clone size is stated as once, few or many, or as a class when expanded; others skip it.

size: -; V: TRBV5-4; D: TRBD2; J: TRBJ2-5; CDR3: CASSSTSGAQETQYF; DNA: TGTGCCAGCAGCTCGACTAGCGGGGCTCAAGAGACCCAGTACTTC
size: -; V: TRBV2; D: -; J: TRBJ2-5; CDR3: CASQREEETQYF; DNA: TGTGCCAGCCAGAGGGAAGAAGAGACCCAGTACTTC
size: -; V: TRBV4-1; D: -; J: TRBJ1-4; CDR3: CASSQEVTGTNEKLFF; DNA: TGCGCCAGCAGCCAAGAAGTGACGGGGACTAATGAAAAACTGTTTTTT
size: -; V: TRBV19; D: -; J: TRBJ1-5; CDR3: CASSLLGGASNQPQHF; DNA: TGTGCCAGTAGTCTCCTCGGGGGGGCGAGCAATCAGCCCCAGCATTTT
size: few; V: TRBV11-2; D: TRBD2; J: TRBJ2-5; CDR3: CASSLGTSGGTQYF; DNA: TGTGCCAGCAGCTTAGGAACTAGCGGGGGGACCCAGTACTTC
size: -; V: TRBV9; D: TRBD2; J: TRBJ2-3; CDR3: CASSALLAGGTDTQYF; DNA: TGTGCCAGCAGCGCTCTACTAGCGGGGGGGACAGATACGCAGTATTTT
size: -; V: TRBV4-1; D: -; J: TRBJ1-1; CDR3: CASSQDKYRNTEAFF; DNA: TGCGCCAGCAGCCAAGACAAATACAGGAACACTGAAGCTTTCTTT
size: -; V: TRBV20-1; D: -; J: TRBJ2-7; CDR3: CSAKQGGEQYF; DNA: TGCAGTGCAAAACAAGGAGGGGAGCAGTACTTC
size: -; V: TRBV19; D: -; J: TRBJ1-5; CDR3: CASSIQRDQPQHF; DNA: TGTGCCAGTAGTATCCAGAGGGATCAGCCCCAGCATTTT
size: few; V: TRBV5-1; D: TRBD1; J: TRBJ2-3; CDR3: CASSLPTGADTQYF; DNA: TGCGCCAGCAGCCTACCCACAGGGGCAGATACGCAGTATTTT
size: -; V: TRBV5-1; D: -; J: TRBJ1-1; CDR3: CASSLVKGDEGEAFF; DNA: TGCGCCAGCAGCTTGGTAAAGGGGGACGAGGGTGAAGCTTTCTTT
size: -; V: TRBV2; D: TRBD1; J: TRBJ2-5; CDR3: CASRPDRGHQETQYF; DNA: TGTGCCAGCAGACCGGACAGGGGACATCAAGAGACCCAGTACTTC
size: -; V: TRBV11-2; D: TRBD2; J: TRBJ2-5; CDR3: CASSARELAMYQETQYF; DNA: TGTGCCAGCAGCGCCAGAGAACTAGCGATGTACCAAGAGACCCAGTACTTC
size: few; V: TRBV29-1; D: TRBD1; J: TRBJ2-3; CDR3: CSVGDRAQWVTQYF; DNA: TGCAGCGTTGGGGACAGGGCCCAGTGGGTAACGCAGTATTTT
size: -; V: TRBV7-2; D: -; J: TRBJ2-5; CDR3: CASSLGSRAKETQYF; DNA: TGTGCCAGCAGCTTAGGGTCCAGGGCTAAAGAGACCCAGTACTTC
size: -; V: TRBV5-1; D: TRBD1; J: TRBJ2-7; CDR3: CASSPATGSYEQYF; DNA: TGCGCCAGCAGCCCCGCGACAGGGTCCTACGAGCAGTACTTC
size: once; V: TRBV11-2; D: -; J: TRBJ2-1; CDR3: CASSLTQEQFF; DNA: TGTGCCAGCAGCTTAACCCAGGAGCAGTTCTTC
size: few; V: TRBV27; D: -; J: TRBJ1-2; CDR3: CASSLLARGIYGYTF; DNA: TGTGCCAGCAGTTTATTGGCTCGGGGAATCTATGGCTACACCTTC
size: -; V: TRBV6-4; D: -; J: TRBJ2-2; CDR3: CASSVLPNTGELFF; DNA: TGTGCCAGCAGTGTACTACCGAACACCGGGGAGCTGTTTTTT
size: -; V: TRBV3-1/TRBV3-2; D: TRBD1; J: TRBJ2-3; CDR3: CASSLRTGGVSDTQYF; DNA: TGTGCCAGCAGCTTACGGACAGGGGGAGTTTCAGATACGCAGTATTTT
size: -; V: TRBV13; D: TRBD1; J: TRBJ2-3; CDR3: CASSFGIQGQRADTQYF; DNA: TGTGCCAGCAGCTTTGGGATTCAGGGACAGAGAGCAGATACGCAGTATTTT
size: -; V: TRBV6-2/TRBV6-3; D: TRBD2; J: TRBJ2-3; CDR3: CASSSTSGGASGTDTQYF; DNA: TGTGCCAGCAGTTCAACTAGCGGGGGGGCGTCTGGCACAGATACGCAGTATTTT
size: -; V: TRBV29-1; D: TRBD2; J: TRBJ2-3; CDR3: CSVLTRIAGTFTDTQYF; DNA: TGCAGCGTTCTAACTCGTATAGCGGGAACCTTCACAGATACGCAGTATTTT
size: -; V: TRBV29-1; D: -; J: TRBJ2-3; CDR3: CSSQSGNTDTQYF; DNA: TGCAGCTCTCAAAGCGGCAACACAGATACGCAGTATTTT
size: -; V: TRBV7-9; D: TRBD1; J: TRBJ2-7; CDR3: CASSSGQNYEQYF; DNA: TGTGCCAGCAGCTCGGGACAGAACTACGAGCAGTACTTC
size: once; V: TRBV14; D: TRBD1; J: TRBJ1-6; CDR3: CASSRAGTANNSPLHF; DNA: TGTGCCAGCAGCCGGGCCGGGACAGCCAATAATTCACCCCTCCACTTT
size: -; V: TRBV24-1; D: -; J: TRBJ1-6; CDR3: CATSDGTNDSPLHF; DNA: TGTGCCACCAGTGATGGGACAAATGATTCACCCCTCCACTTT
size: once; V: TRBV4-2; D: TRBD2; J: TRBJ2-5; CDR3: CASSLASGVQETQYF; DNA: TGTGCCAGCAGCCTTGCTAGCGGAGTACAAGAGACCCAGTACTTC
size: -; V: TRBV9; D: TRBD2; J: TRBJ2-3; CDR3: CASSVASGGADTQYF; DNA: TGTGCCAGCAGCGTAGCGAGCGGGGGGGCAGATACGCAGTATTTT
size: -; V: TRBV6-6; D: -; J: TRBJ2-1; CDR3: CASTANPGGEFNEQFF; DNA: TGTGCCAGCACCGCTAACCCGGGGGGCGAGTTCAATGAGCAGTTCTTC
size: -; V: TRBV6-4; D: -; J: TRBJ1-4; CDR3: CASSATTGPVEKLFF; DNA: TGTGCCAGCAGTGCCACGACAGGTCCGGTTGAAAAACTGTTTTTT
size: -; V: TRBV11-2; D: -; J: TRBJ2-5; CDR3: CASRFETVTETQYF; DNA: TGTGCCAGCAGGTTCGAGACAGTGACCGAGACCCAGTACTTC
size: -; V: TRBV5-5; D: -; J: TRBJ1-1; CDR3: CASSFGSMNTEAFF; DNA: TGTGCCAGCAGCTTTGGCAGTATGAACACTGAAGCTTTCTTT
size: -; V: TRBV7-3; D: -; J: TRBJ2-1; CDR3: CASSDGGTYNEQFF; DNA: TGTGCCAGCAGTGACGGGGGTACATACAATGAGCAGTTCTTC
size: -; V: TRBV2; D: TRBD1; J: TRBJ1-4; CDR3: CASSGWDRGRATNEKLFF; DNA: TGTGCCAGCAGTGGTTGGGACAGGGGCCGAGCAACTAATGAAAAACTGTTTTTT
size: -; V: TRBV4-1; D: TRBD2; J: TRBJ2-3; CDR3: CASSPLAGGPADTQYF; DNA: TGCGCCAGCAGCCCACTAGCGGGGGGGCCCGCAGATACGCAGTATTTT
size: -; V: TRBV6-5; D: -; J: TRBJ2-3; CDR3: CASSYSWGPSTDTQYF; DNA: TGTGCCAGCAGTTACTCGTGGGGGCCGAGCACAGATACGCAGTATTTT
size: -; V: TRBV25-1; D: TRBD1; J: TRBJ2-1; CDR3: CASRRQGAAYNEQFF; DNA: TGTGCCAGCAGGAGACAGGGGGCTGCCTACAATGAGCAGTTCTTC
size: -; V: TRBV27; D: -; J: TRBJ1-2; CDR3: CASSFTGSHYGYTF; DNA: TGTGCCAGCAGTTTCACAGGGAGTCACTATGGCTACACCTTC
size: -; V: TRBV5-1; D: TRBD1; J: TRBJ1-4; CDR3: CASTPGGAVNEKLFF; DNA: TGCGCCAGCACCCCAGGGGGCGCGGTTAATGAAAAACTGTTTTTT
size: -; V: TRBV5-4; D: TRBD2; J: TRBJ2-1; CDR3: CASSLGLAGGYYNEQFF; DNA: TGTGCCAGCAGCTTGGGACTAGCGGGGGGTTATTACAATGAGCAGTTCTTC
size: -; V: TRBV7-9; D: TRBD1; J: TRBJ1-4; CDR3: CASSTGQGAGNEKLFF; DNA: TGTGCCAGCAGCACGGGACAGGGGGCGGGGAATGAAAAACTGTTTTTT
size: -; V: TRBV6-2/TRBV6-3; D: -; J: TRBJ1-6; CDR3: CASSYGFGSPLHF; DNA: TGTGCCAGCAGTTACGGTTTCGGTTCACCCCTCCACTTT
size: few; V: TRBV18; D: -; J: TRBJ2-1; CDR3: CASSSQKYNEQFF; DNA: TGTGCCAGCTCATCTCAGAAATACAATGAGCAGTTCTTC
size: -; V: TRBV29-1; D: -; J: TRBJ1-2; CDR3: CSVGGSLINYGYTF; DNA: TGCAGCGTTGGCGGCAGCCTAATTAACTATGGCTACACCTTC
size: -; V: TRBV13; D: TRBD2; J: TRBJ2-3; CDR3: CASSSKSGGAPDTQYF; DNA: TGTGCCAGCAGCTCTAAGAGCGGGGGGGCCCCAGATACGCAGTATTTT
size: -; V: TRBV4-1; D: -; J: TRBJ1-1; CDR3: CASSHLGLPTEAFF; DNA: TGCGCCAGCAGCCACCTGGGGCTTCCCACTGAAGCTTTCTTT
size: -; V: TRBV6-4; D: TRBD2; J: TRBJ2-3; CDR3: CASSDSGRGGATDTQYF; DNA: TGTGCCAGCAGTGACTCGGGGCGGGGGGGCGCCACAGATACGCAGTATTTT
size: -; V: TRBV5-4; D: -; J: TRBJ2-5; CDR3: CASRQANQETQYF; DNA: TGTGCCAGCAGGCAGGCGAACCAAGAGACCCAGTACTTC
size: -; V: TRBV27; D: TRBD1; J: TRBJ1-1; CDR3: CASSTLDRTNTEAFF; DNA: TGTGCCAGCAGTACTCTGGACAGGACGAACACTGAAGCTTTCTTT
size: -; V: TRBV4-1; D: TRBD1; J: TRBJ2-1; CDR3: CASEGAGDEQFF; DNA: TGCGCCAGCGAGGGGGCAGGCGATGAGCAGTTCTTC
size: -; V: TRBV11-3; D: TRBD2; J: TRBJ2-1; CDR3: CASSPRTSAINEQFF; DNA: TGTGCCAGCAGCCCCAGGACTAGCGCCATCAATGAGCAGTTCTTC
size: once; V: TRBV5-1; D: TRBD1; J: TRBJ2-7; CDR3: CASAAGTGSSYEQYF; DNA: TGCGCCAGCGCTGCGGGGACAGGGAGCTCCTACGAGCAGTACTTC
size: -; V: TRBV4-3; D: -; J: TRBJ1-2; CDR3: CASSQDRGGGGYTF; DNA: TGCGCCAGCAGCCAAGATCGGGGGGGTGGCGGCTACACCTTC
size: few; V: TRBV13; D: -; J: TRBJ2-7; CDR3: CASSFNRISYEQYF; DNA: TGTGCCAGCAGCTTTAACAGGATCTCCTACGAGCAGTACTTC